The clone carrying this T cell receptor (beta chain) was seen more than once but under ten times. What it recognizes is unknown. Amplified TCR beta CDR3 regions came from RNA transcripts. Carried out on the TCR CDR3, a first-round RT-PCR used the HTBI primer set. Each CDR3 protein is one row after TCRdb ran MiXCR on the multiplex PCR reads. The table records approximately 330,000 distinct CDR3 sequences, roughly 23% of them present only once. These data come from a study of T cells in Graves' hyperthyroidism and ophthalmopathy. Study results and caveats: Ophthalmopathy could be told apart from stable hyperthyroidism with a 13 V-J model. Blood shared most expanded thyroid clonotypes above 0.001.

PBMCs were derived from 10 ml fresh peripheral blood. Germline loops: CDR1 DFQATT, CDR2 SNEGSKA (reference sequence). This CDR3 comprises 14 residues. V lost 1 base and J 5 bases, leaving 9 bases between the germline ends. The sample consisted of blood. The origin of this receptor is a woman aged 45-65 years with Graves' hyperthyroidism. The chain combines TRBV20-1 with TRBJ1-6; possible D gene TRBD1, 6 bases. The CDR3 bases are TGCAGTGCTAGAGCGAACAGGGATAATTCACCCCTCCACTTT. Protein product: CSARANRDNSPLHF.